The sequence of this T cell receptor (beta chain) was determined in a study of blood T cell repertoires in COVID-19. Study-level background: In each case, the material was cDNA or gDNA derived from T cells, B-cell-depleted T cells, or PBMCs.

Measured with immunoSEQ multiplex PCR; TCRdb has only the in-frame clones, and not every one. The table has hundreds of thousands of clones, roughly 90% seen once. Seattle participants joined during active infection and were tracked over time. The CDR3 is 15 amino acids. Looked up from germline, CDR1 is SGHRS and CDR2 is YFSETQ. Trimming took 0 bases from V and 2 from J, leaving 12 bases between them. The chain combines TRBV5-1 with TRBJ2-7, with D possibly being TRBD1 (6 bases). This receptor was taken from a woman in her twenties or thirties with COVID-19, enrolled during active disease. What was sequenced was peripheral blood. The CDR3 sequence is CASSLGTARTYEQYF. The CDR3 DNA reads TGCGCCAGCAGCTTGGGGACAGCAAGAACCTACGAGCAGTACTTC.